The rows below give T cell receptor beta chains drawn from one sample of a study of blood T cell repertoires in COVID-19. Clones were read by immunoSEQ multiplex PCR, and TCRdb kept only the in-frame ones, dropping some. The sample includes about 170,000 clones, around 89% of them seen just once. The sample consisted of PBMCs or T cells enriched from blood (not recorded which). The receptors were sampled from a woman under 30 who had recovered from COVID-19. The CDR3 runs from the conserved cysteine through the conserved F or W. The order of the fields is D gene, J gene, V gene, clone size, CDR3 DNA, CDR3 protein. The D gene is left open where the match is weak. Clone size is given for some rows only: seen once, a few or many times, or a class if the clone is expanded.

D gene: NA; J gene: TRBJ1-2; V gene: TRBV28; clone size: NA; CDR3 DNA: TGTGCCAGCAGCCGCCCAGGGGTAGGGAACTATGGCTACACCTTC; CDR3 protein: CASSRPGVGNYGYTF
D gene: NA; J gene: TRBJ2-6; V gene: TRBV30; clone size: NA; CDR3 DNA: TGTGCCTGGAACGCGGGCTCTGGGGCCAACGTCCTGACTTTC; CDR3 protein: CAWNAGSGANVLTF
D gene: TRBD2; J gene: TRBJ2-1; V gene: TRBV7-9; clone size: once; CDR3 DNA: TGTGCCAGCAGCTTGCGTCGACTAGCTGACAATGAGCAGTTCTTC; CDR3 protein: CASSLRRLADNEQFF
D gene: TRBD1; J gene: TRBJ1-6; V gene: TRBV28; clone size: NA; CDR3 DNA: TGTGCCAGCAAGGGAGAAACAGGGGGCATCAGTTCACCCCTCCACTTT; CDR3 protein: CASKGETGGISSPLHF
D gene: NA; J gene: TRBJ2-4; V gene: TRBV27; clone size: NA; CDR3 DNA: TGTGCCAGCAGTTCGACTAGTAGTAGGAACATTCAGTACTTC; CDR3 protein: CASSSTSSRNIQYF
D gene: TRBD1; J gene: TRBJ2-6; V gene: TRBV5-4; clone size: NA; CDR3 DNA: TGTGCCAGCAGCTTAGGGGGCGCTGGGGCCAACGTCCTGACTTTC; CDR3 protein: CASSLGGAGANVLTF
D gene: NA; J gene: TRBJ1-2; V gene: TRBV3-1/TRBV3-2; clone size: NA; CDR3 DNA: TGTGCCAGCAGCCGCCGACAGACAGCTAACTATGGCTACACCTTC; CDR3 protein: CASSRRQTANYGYTF
D gene: NA; J gene: TRBJ1-2; V gene: TRBV28; clone size: NA; CDR3 DNA: TGTGCCAGCAGTTTACCCCTGGGCAATGGCTACACCTTC; CDR3 protein: CASSLPLGNGYTF
D gene: NA; J gene: TRBJ1-5; V gene: TRBV29-1; clone size: NA; CDR3 DNA: TGCAGCGTTGGTGAGGATCCGCGGCATGGTCAGCCCCAGCATTTT; CDR3 protein: CSVGEDPRHGQPQHF
D gene: TRBD1; J gene: TRBJ2-2; V gene: TRBV5-6; clone size: once; CDR3 DNA: TGTGCCAGCAGCTTGGGACAGGGGAAGGCCGGGGAGCTGTTTTTT; CDR3 protein: CASSLGQGKAGELFF
D gene: TRBD1; J gene: TRBJ1-2; V gene: TRBV19; clone size: NA; CDR3 DNA: TGTGCCAGTAGTGATACAGGGGGCACTAACTATGGCTACACCTTC; CDR3 protein: CASSDTGGTNYGYTF
D gene: NA; J gene: TRBJ1-2; V gene: TRBV30; clone size: NA; CDR3 DNA: TGTGCCTGGACCGCGCGGGGGGGTGGCTACACCTTC; CDR3 protein: CAWTARGGGYTF
D gene: NA; J gene: TRBJ2-1; V gene: TRBV7-8; clone size: NA; CDR3 DNA: TGTGCCAGCAGCTTAGCCCGGTTCCAATACAATGAGCAGTTCTTC; CDR3 protein: CASSLARFQYNEQFF
D gene: TRBD2; J gene: TRBJ2-2; V gene: TRBV6-1; clone size: few; CDR3 DNA: TGTGCCAGCAGTTCTAGCGGGAGCGGCGGGGAGCTGTTTTTT; CDR3 protein: CASSSSGSGGELFF
D gene: NA; J gene: TRBJ2-1; V gene: TRBV29-1; clone size: NA; CDR3 DNA: TGCAGCACTCCCACAGGGTTGGGGTACACGGGTGAGCAGTTCTTC; CDR3 protein: CSTPTGLGYTGEQFF
D gene: NA; J gene: TRBJ2-1; V gene: TRBV7-9; clone size: few; CDR3 DNA: TGTGCCAGCAGGGCTAGCGAGAGCTCCTACAATGAGCAGTTCTTC; CDR3 protein: CASRASESSYNEQFF
D gene: NA; J gene: TRBJ1-1; V gene: TRBV30; clone size: NA; CDR3 DNA: TGTGCCTGGAGTGTGGGCCCGAACACTGAAGCTTTCTTT; CDR3 protein: CAWSVGPNTEAFF
D gene: NA; J gene: TRBJ2-1; V gene: TRBV2; clone size: NA; CDR3 DNA: TGTGCCAGCAGGCGAGGGAGGGGGACCTACAATGAGCAGTTCTTC; CDR3 protein: CASRRGRGTYNEQFF
D gene: TRBD1; J gene: TRBJ2-3; V gene: TRBV5-1; clone size: once; CDR3 DNA: TGCGCCAGCAGCAGCTACAGGGGGCTACAAGATACGCAGTATTTT; CDR3 protein: CASSSYRGLQDTQYF
D gene: NA; J gene: TRBJ1-2; V gene: TRBV5-6; clone size: NA; CDR3 DNA: TGTGCCAGCAGCCCCCTGGGCGGGAACTATGGCTACACCTTC; CDR3 protein: CASSPLGGNYGYTF
D gene: NA; J gene: TRBJ1-4; V gene: TRBV27; clone size: NA; CDR3 DNA: TGTGCCAGCAGTCCCTCTCGGGGATTTAATGAAAAACTGTTTTTT; CDR3 protein: CASSPSRGFNEKLFF
D gene: NA; J gene: TRBJ2-3; V gene: TRBV12-3/TRBV12-4; clone size: NA; CDR3 DNA: TGTGCCAGCAGCTCCTACAGCACAGATACGCAGTATTTT; CDR3 protein: CASSSYSTDTQYF
D gene: TRBD2; J gene: TRBJ2-7; V gene: TRBV6-1; clone size: NA; CDR3 DNA: TGTGCCAGCAGTGAATCTAGCGGAAGGAACGAGCAGTACTTC; CDR3 protein: CASSESSGRNEQYF
D gene: TRBD1; J gene: TRBJ1-1; V gene: TRBV29-1; clone size: NA; CDR3 DNA: TGCAGCGCAAAAGGGGGGACAGGGGAGAACACTGAAGCTTTCTTT; CDR3 protein: CSAKGGTGENTEAFF
D gene: NA; J gene: TRBJ2-2; V gene: TRBV13; clone size: NA; CDR3 DNA: TGTGCCAGCAGCTTCGCGGGGCAAGACACCGGGGAGCTGTTTTTT; CDR3 protein: CASSFAGQDTGELFF
D gene: TRBD1; J gene: TRBJ1-1; V gene: TRBV28; clone size: NA; CDR3 DNA: TGTGCCAGCAGTCCAGGGGGCACTGAAGCTTTCTTT; CDR3 protein: CASSPGGTEAFF
D gene: TRBD1; J gene: TRBJ2-3; V gene: TRBV6-5; clone size: NA; CDR3 DNA: TGTGCCAGCAGCATCACCAGGGGGCGCGGAGATACGCAGTATTTT; CDR3 protein: CASSITRGRGDTQYF
D gene: TRBD2; J gene: TRBJ2-2; V gene: TRBV28; clone size: NA; CDR3 DNA: TGTGCCAGCAGTTGGACTAGCGGGAGGTCTTGGACCGGGGAGCTGTTTTTT; CDR3 protein: CASSWTSGRSWTGELFF
D gene: TRBD2; J gene: TRBJ2-1; V gene: TRBV2; clone size: few; CDR3 DNA: TGTGCCAGCAAACGCCCTTTAGCGGGTCAGGGACTAGCGGTTTACAATGAGCAGTTCTTC; CDR3 protein: CASKRPLAGQGLAVYNEQFF
D gene: NA; J gene: TRBJ2-2; V gene: TRBV7-9; clone size: NA; CDR3 DNA: TGTGCCAGCAGCCCGTACCGGTCGGCAGGGGGTAGCGGCGGGGAGCTGTTTTTT; CDR3 protein: CASSPYRSAGGSGGELFF
D gene: TRBD2; J gene: TRBJ2-1; V gene: TRBV28; clone size: NA; CDR3 DNA: TGTGCCAGCAGTTTCGGGCTAGCGGGAGTCGGGAATGAGCAGTTCTTC; CDR3 protein: CASSFGLAGVGNEQFF
D gene: TRBD2; J gene: TRBJ2-3; V gene: TRBV5-1; clone size: NA; CDR3 DNA: TGCGCCAGCAGCTGGGGGACTAGCGGGAGGCCCCTCACAGATACGCAGTATTTT; CDR3 protein: CASSWGTSGRPLTDTQYF
D gene: NA; J gene: TRBJ1-5; V gene: TRBV7-2; clone size: NA; CDR3 DNA: TGTGCCAGCAGCCCGACCCGGACGGGGTACGGCAATCAGCCCCAGCATTTT; CDR3 protein: CASSPTRTGYGNQPQHF
D gene: TRBD2; J gene: TRBJ2-1; V gene: TRBV4-3; clone size: NA; CDR3 DNA: TGCGCCAGCAGCCAATCCGGGACTAGCGGCTACAATGAGCAGTTCTTC; CDR3 protein: CASSQSGTSGYNEQFF
D gene: TRBD1; J gene: TRBJ2-7; V gene: TRBV4-3; clone size: NA; CDR3 DNA: TGCGCCAGCAGCCAAGAACAGGGGGAATCCTACGAGCAGTACTTC; CDR3 protein: CASSQEQGESYEQYF
D gene: NA; J gene: TRBJ2-1; V gene: TRBV7-9; clone size: NA; CDR3 DNA: TGTGCCAGCAGCGAGGAGGGATCCTCCTACAATGAGCAGTTCTTC; CDR3 protein: CASSEEGSSYNEQFF
D gene: NA; J gene: TRBJ1-1; V gene: TRBV30; clone size: NA; CDR3 DNA: TGTGCCTGGAGAAGGGGGACGAGTATGAACACTGAAGCTTTCTTT; CDR3 protein: CAWRRGTSMNTEAFF
D gene: NA; J gene: TRBJ1-1; V gene: TRBV6-5; clone size: NA; CDR3 DNA: TGTGCCAGCAGTTACTCAGGACACCCGAACACTGAAGCTTTCTTT; CDR3 protein: CASSYSGHPNTEAFF
D gene: TRBD1; J gene: TRBJ1-6; V gene: TRBV5-4; clone size: NA; CDR3 DNA: TGTGCCAGCAGAACCGGGACAGATAATTCACCCCTCCACTTT; CDR3 protein: CASRTGTDNSPLHF
D gene: TRBD1; J gene: TRBJ1-2; V gene: TRBV27; clone size: NA; CDR3 DNA: TGTGCCAGCAGCCCCAGGGGGGACCTCTCCCCAGGGGGTTTTAACTATGGCTACACCTTC; CDR3 protein: CASSPRGDLSPGGFNYGYTF
D gene: NA; J gene: TRBJ2-7; V gene: TRBV3-1/TRBV3-2; clone size: NA; CDR3 DNA: TGTGCCAGCAGCCAAACTAGGATCACCTACGAGCAGTACTTC; CDR3 protein: CASSQTRITYEQYF
D gene: TRBD2; J gene: TRBJ2-7; V gene: TRBV27; clone size: NA; CDR3 DNA: TGTGCCAGCAGTCCCATCCCACTAGCGGGAATCTACGAGCAGTACTTC; CDR3 protein: CASSPIPLAGIYEQYF
D gene: NA; J gene: TRBJ1-5; V gene: TRBV7-8; clone size: once; CDR3 DNA: TGTGCCAGCAGCTTAGAGGACTGGGGATTTAGCAATCAGCCCCAGCATTTT; CDR3 protein: CASSLEDWGFSNQPQHF
D gene: NA; J gene: TRBJ1-2; V gene: TRBV30; clone size: NA; CDR3 DNA: TGTGCCTGGAATGTAAAAGGGGAGGATGGCTACACCTTC; CDR3 protein: CAWNVKGEDGYTF
D gene: NA; J gene: TRBJ1-2; V gene: TRBV30; clone size: NA; CDR3 DNA: TGTGCCTGGAGTGTATTGGCAGGGTTACATGGCTACACCTTC; CDR3 protein: CAWSVLAGLHGYTF
D gene: NA; J gene: TRBJ2-3; V gene: TRBV5-8; clone size: NA; CDR3 DNA: TGTGCCAGCAGCTTGCCCCGTAGCACAGATACGCAGTATTTT; CDR3 protein: CASSLPRSTDTQYF
D gene: NA; J gene: TRBJ2-1; V gene: TRBV5-4; clone size: NA; CDR3 DNA: TGTGCCAGCAGCTTGGTTAGCGGACAATACAATGAGCAGTTCTTC; CDR3 protein: CASSLVSGQYNEQFF
D gene: TRBD1; J gene: TRBJ2-7; V gene: TRBV30; clone size: few; CDR3 DNA: TGTGCCTGGACGACAGGGTCCTACGAGCAGTACTTC; CDR3 protein: CAWTTGSYEQYF
D gene: NA; J gene: TRBJ1-5; V gene: TRBV27; clone size: NA; CDR3 DNA: TGTGCCAGCAGTTCCCCCGTAGGAGTTGACAATCAGCCCCAGCATTTT; CDR3 protein: CASSSPVGVDNQPQHF
D gene: NA; J gene: TRBJ1-4; V gene: TRBV7-3; clone size: NA; CDR3 DNA: TGTGCCAGCAGCTTACCGGGGGGCTTTAATGAAAAACTGTTTTTT; CDR3 protein: CASSLPGGFNEKLFF
D gene: NA; J gene: TRBJ2-3; V gene: TRBV5-1; clone size: NA; CDR3 DNA: TGCGCCAGCAGCTTGGAGGCAGGGGGGAGCACAGATACGCAGTATTTT; CDR3 protein: CASSLEAGGSTDTQYF
D gene: NA; J gene: TRBJ2-1; V gene: TRBV28; clone size: NA; CDR3 DNA: TGTGCCGTGACTAGTAATATTGAGCAGTTCTTC; CDR3 protein: CAVTSNIEQFF
D gene: NA; J gene: TRBJ2-2; V gene: TRBV6-2/TRBV6-3; clone size: few; CDR3 DNA: TGTGCCAGCAGTTACTCGAGGGGGACCGTCAATCCAAATACCGGGGAGCTGTTTTTT; CDR3 protein: CASSYSRGTVNPNTGELFF
D gene: NA; J gene: TRBJ1-1; V gene: TRBV6-5; clone size: NA; CDR3 DNA: TGTGCCAGCAGAGGCCCGGAGGTCTCGAACACTGAAGCTTTCTTT; CDR3 protein: CASRGPEVSNTEAFF